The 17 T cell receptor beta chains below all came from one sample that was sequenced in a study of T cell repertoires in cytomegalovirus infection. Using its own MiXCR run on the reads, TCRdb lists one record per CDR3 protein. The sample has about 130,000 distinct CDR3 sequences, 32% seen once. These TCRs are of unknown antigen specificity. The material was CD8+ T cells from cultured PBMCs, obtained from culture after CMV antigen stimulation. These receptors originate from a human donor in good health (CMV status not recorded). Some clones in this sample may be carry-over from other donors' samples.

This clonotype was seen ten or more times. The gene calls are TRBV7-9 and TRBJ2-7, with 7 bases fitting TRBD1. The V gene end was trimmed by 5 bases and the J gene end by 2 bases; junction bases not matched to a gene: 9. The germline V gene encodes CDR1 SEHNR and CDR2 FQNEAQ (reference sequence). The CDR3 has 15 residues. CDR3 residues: CASSPRDSQAYEQYF. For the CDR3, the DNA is TGTGCCAGCAGCCCCCGGGACAGTCAAGCCTACGAGCAGTACTTC.

The CDR3 region has the DNA TGCAGTGCTTATCCGGGACAGGGGGGCAATGAGCAGTTCTTC. Translated: CSAYPGQGGNEQFF. The chain has TRBV20-1 and TRBJ2-1; 11 nucleotides align to TRBD1. With V trimmed by 5 bases and J by 6 bases, 6 bases remained unmatched. This CDR3 has 14 residues. Germline CDR1 DFQATT, CDR2 SNEGSKA (reference sequence).

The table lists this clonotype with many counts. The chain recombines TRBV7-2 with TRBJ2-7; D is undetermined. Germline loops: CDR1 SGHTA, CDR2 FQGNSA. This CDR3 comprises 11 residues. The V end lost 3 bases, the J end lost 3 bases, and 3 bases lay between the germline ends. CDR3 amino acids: CASSFNYEQYF. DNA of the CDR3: TGTGCCAGCAGCTTCAACTACGAGCAGTACTTC.

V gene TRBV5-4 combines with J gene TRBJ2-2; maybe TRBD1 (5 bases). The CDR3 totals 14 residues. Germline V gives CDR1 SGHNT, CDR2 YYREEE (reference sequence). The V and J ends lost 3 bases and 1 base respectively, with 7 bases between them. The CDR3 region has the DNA TGTGCCAGCAGCTCCCAGGGGAACACCGGGGAGCTGTTTTTT. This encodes CASSSQGNTGELFF.

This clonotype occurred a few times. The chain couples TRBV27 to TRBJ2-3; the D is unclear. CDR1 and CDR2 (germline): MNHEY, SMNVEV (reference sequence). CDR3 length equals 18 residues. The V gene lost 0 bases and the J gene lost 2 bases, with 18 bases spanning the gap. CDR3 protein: CASSLSSLSLSPTDTQYF. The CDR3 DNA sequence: TGTGCCAGCAGTTTATCCTCCCTTTCCCTTAGCCCCACAGATACGCAGTATTTT.

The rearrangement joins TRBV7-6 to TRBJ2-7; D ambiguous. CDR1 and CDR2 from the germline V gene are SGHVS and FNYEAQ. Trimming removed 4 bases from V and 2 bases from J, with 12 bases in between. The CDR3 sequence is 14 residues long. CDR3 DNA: TGTGCCAGCAGCTCCGGGTCTCGAACCTACGAGCAGTACTTC. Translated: CASSSGSRTYEQYF.

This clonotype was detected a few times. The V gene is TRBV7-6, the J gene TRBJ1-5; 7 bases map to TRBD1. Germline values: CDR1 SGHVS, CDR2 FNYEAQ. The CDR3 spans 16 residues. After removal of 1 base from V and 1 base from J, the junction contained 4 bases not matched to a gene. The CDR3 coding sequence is TGTGCCAGCAGCTTAGGGCCAGGGGGAAGCAATCAGCCCCAGCATTTT. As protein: CASSLGPGGSNQPQHF.

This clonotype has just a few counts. CDR3: CASSLAGQWNEQFF. The DNA of the CDR3 is TGTGCCAGCAGCTTAGCGGGACAGTGGAATGAGCAGTTCTTC. The chain recombines TRBV7-2 with TRBJ2-1; TRBD1 matches 7 bases. V lost 0 bases to trimming and J lost 7 bases; unmatched junction nucleotides: 3. From germline, CDR1 is SGHTA and CDR2 FQGNSA. The CDR3 sequence is 14 residues long.

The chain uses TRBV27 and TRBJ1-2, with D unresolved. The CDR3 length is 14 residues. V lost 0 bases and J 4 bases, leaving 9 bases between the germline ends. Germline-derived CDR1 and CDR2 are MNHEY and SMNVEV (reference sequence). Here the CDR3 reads CASSLSRVPYGYTF. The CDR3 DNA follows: TGTGCCAGCAGTTTATCGAGGGTTCCCTATGGCTACACCTTC.

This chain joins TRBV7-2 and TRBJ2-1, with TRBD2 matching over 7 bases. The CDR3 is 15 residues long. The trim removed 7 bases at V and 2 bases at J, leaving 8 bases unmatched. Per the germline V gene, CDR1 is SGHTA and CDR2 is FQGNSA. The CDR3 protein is CASTLGGGAYNEQFF. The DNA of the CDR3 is TGTGCCAGCACCTTGGGGGGGGGGGCCTACAATGAGCAGTTCTTC.

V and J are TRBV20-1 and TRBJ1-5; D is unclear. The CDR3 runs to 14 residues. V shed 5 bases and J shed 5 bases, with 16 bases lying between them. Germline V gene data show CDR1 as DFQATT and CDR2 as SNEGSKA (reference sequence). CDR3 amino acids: CSARPEVSDQPQHF. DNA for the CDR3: TGCAGTGCTCGGCCGGAAGTCTCGGATCAGCCCCAGCATTTT.

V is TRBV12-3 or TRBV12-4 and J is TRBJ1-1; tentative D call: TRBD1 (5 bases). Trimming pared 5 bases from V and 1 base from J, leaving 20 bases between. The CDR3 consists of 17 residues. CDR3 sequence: CASSIPGTGRRNTEAFF. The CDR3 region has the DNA TGTGCCAGCAGTATCCCAGGGACCGGTCGGAGGAACACTGAAGCTTTCTTT.

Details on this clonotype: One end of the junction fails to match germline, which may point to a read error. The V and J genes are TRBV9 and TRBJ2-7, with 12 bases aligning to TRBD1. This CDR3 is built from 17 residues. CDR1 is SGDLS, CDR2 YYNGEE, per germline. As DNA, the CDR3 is TGTGCCAGCAGCGCTGAAACCGGGACAGGGGGCTCCGACGAGCAGTACTTC. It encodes CASSAETGTGGSDEQYF.

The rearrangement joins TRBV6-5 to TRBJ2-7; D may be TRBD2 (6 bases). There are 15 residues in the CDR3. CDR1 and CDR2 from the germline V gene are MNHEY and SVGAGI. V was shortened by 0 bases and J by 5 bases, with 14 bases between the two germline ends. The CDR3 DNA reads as TGTGCCAGCAGTTACTCGAGGGGACTCCTCAACGAGCAGTACTTC. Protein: CASSYSRGLLNEQYF.

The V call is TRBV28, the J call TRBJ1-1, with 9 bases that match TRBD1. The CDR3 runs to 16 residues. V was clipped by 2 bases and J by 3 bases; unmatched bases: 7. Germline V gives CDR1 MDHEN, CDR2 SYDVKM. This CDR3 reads CASSLGLRTGDTEAFF. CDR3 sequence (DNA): TGTGCCAGCAGTTTAGGTCTACGGACAGGGGACACTGAAGCTTTCTTT.

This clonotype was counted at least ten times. The CDR3 nucleotides are TGTGCCAGCTGGAACTCCGGGACAGATAACTACAATGAGCAGTTCTTC. This encodes CASWNSGTDNYNEQFF. This sequence joins TRBV2 and TRBJ2-1, with TRBD1 matching 7 bases. The CDR3 covers 16 residues. Germline V gene data show CDR1 as SNHLY and CDR2 as FYNNEI. Losses at the gene ends were 8 bases for V and 3 bases for J; bases not matched to a gene: 13.

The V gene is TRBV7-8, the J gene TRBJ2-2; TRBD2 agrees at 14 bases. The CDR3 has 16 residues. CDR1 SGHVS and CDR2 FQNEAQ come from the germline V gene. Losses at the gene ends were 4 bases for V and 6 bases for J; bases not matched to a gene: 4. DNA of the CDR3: TGTGCCAGCAGCTCTGGACTAGCGGGGGGACCCGGGGAGCTGTTTTTT. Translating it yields CASSSGLAGGPGELFF.